This section outlines one TCR beta chain sequence together with its context. Its cognate antigen is unknown. These data come from a study of identical twins. Regarding the study as a whole: Not following the same donors, the study drew its conclusions from cross-sectional statistical analysis.

V shed 5 bases and J 0 bases; nucleotides not matched to a gene: 7. The germline V gene encodes CDR1 MDHEN and CDR2 SYDVKM. This CDR3 is 18 amino acids long. A template switching step contributed a universal primer site, while unique molecular identifiers were present in the cDNA. TCRdb re-called the 5' RACE reads through MiXCR, storing one row per CDR3 protein. The data hold 1.5 million to 2 million distinct CDR3 sequences, with more than 30% observed a single time. Sequenced sample: cord blood. This chain joins TRBV28 and TRBJ2-6; 10 positions agree with TRBD2. This clonotype was obtained from a newborn girl in good health. The CDR3 DNA sequence: TGTGCCAGCAGTACCGGACTAGCGGAATTCTCTGGGGCCAACGTCCTGACTTTC. Translating gives CASSTGLAEFSGANVLTF. Full variable domain (rest looked up from reference TRBV28 and TRBJ2-6): DVKVTQSSRYLVKRTGEKVFLECVQDMDHENMFWYRQDPGLGLRLIYFSYDVKMKEKGDIPEGYSVSREKKERFSLILESASTNQTSMYLCASSTGLAEFSGANVLTFGAGSRLTVL.